This paragraph reports one T cell receptor (beta chain). This specimen belongs to a study of T cells expressing NK-cell markers. Across the whole study: Researchers got TCR beta repertoires out of sorted CD3+CD56+NKG2C+, CD3+CD56+NKG2C- and CD3+CD56-NKG2C+ T cells.

For each CDR3 protein, TCRdb gives one entry from its re-call of the 5' RACE reads, without DNA. The listing contains about 550,000 distinct CDR3 sequences. The CDR3 has 13 amino acids. CDR1 and CDR2 from the germline V gene are WSHSY and SAAADI. The sequence derives from a man between 18 and 35 years old in good health. The chain carries TRBV10-2 and TRBJ2-3; TCRdb returns TRBD1, unconfirmable since there is no DNA. The material sequenced was blood T cells: a sorted CD56 or NKG2C T cell subset, CD4+ or CD8+ T cells, or bulk PBMC T cells (not recorded which). The CDR3 loop reads CATRDRGVDTQYF.